This is a list of T cell receptor beta chains from one sample in a study of PD-1 blockade in classical Hodgkin lymphoma. TCRdb's copy holds only in-frame clones and misses some; the assay was immunoSEQ multiplex PCR. The sample contains tens of thousands of clones, about nine tenths of which appear only once. The input for sequencing was peripheral blood mononuclear cells (PBMCs), taken at baseline. The receptors here all came from a human donor with classical Hodgkin lymphoma. CDR3s include the opening cysteine and the closing phenylalanine or tryptophan. D genes are given only for firm matches. The size entry is marked missing in some rows and otherwise reads once, few, many or a size class.

size: NA; J: TRBJ2-1; V: TRBV7-9; D: NA; CDR3: CASSFFETYNEQFF; DNA: TGTGCCAGCAGCTTTTTTGAGACCTACAATGAGCAGTTCTTC
size: NA; J: TRBJ1-4; V: TRBV5-1; D: NA; CDR3: CASSLSGPLNEKLFF; DNA: TGCGCCAGCAGCTTGTCAGGACCCCTTAATGAAAAACTGTTTTTT
size: NA; J: TRBJ1-2; V: TRBV6-1; D: NA; CDR3: CASSKGTGTKVPFRYGYTF; DNA: TGTGCCAGCAGTAAAGGAACCGGGACCAAGGTCCCTTTTAGGTATGGCTACACCTTC
size: NA; J: TRBJ1-2; V: TRBV5-1; D: NA; CDR3: CASSLSRLDGYTF; DNA: TGCGCCAGCAGCTTGTCCAGGTTAGATGGCTACACCTTC
size: NA; J: TRBJ2-7; V: TRBV6-5; D: NA; CDR3: CASSYSIEQYF; DNA: TGTGCCAGCAGTTACTCGATTGAGCAGTACTTC
size: NA; J: TRBJ1-6; V: TRBV4-3; D: NA; CDR3: CASSQDHHYNSPLHF; DNA: TGCGCCAGCAGCCAAGATCATCACTATAATTCACCCCTCCACTTT
size: NA; J: TRBJ1-2; V: TRBV18; D: NA; CDR3: CASSPNRLDIGYTF; DNA: TGTGCCAGCTCACCAAACAGGTTGGACATTGGCTACACCTTC
size: NA; J: TRBJ1-6; V: TRBV6-5; D: NA; CDR3: CASRTDGPSPLHF; DNA: TGTGCCAGCAGGACGGACGGACCGTCACCCCTCCACTTT
size: NA; J: TRBJ1-3; V: TRBV14; D: NA; CDR3: CASSHGTDLSGGNTIYF; DNA: TGTGCCAGCAGCCACGGGACGGATCTCTCAGGAGGAAACACCATATATTTT
size: NA; J: TRBJ2-2; V: TRBV28; D: NA; CDR3: CASSSGWTHPNTGELFF; DNA: TGTGCCAGCAGTTCCGGTTGGACTCACCCGAACACCGGGGAGCTGTTTTTT
size: NA; J: TRBJ1-3; V: TRBV30; D: NA; CDR3: CASPGPSGNTIYF; DNA: TGTGCCTCCCCGGGACCCTCTGGAAACACCATATATTTT
size: NA; J: TRBJ2-1; V: TRBV5-1; D: TRBD2; CDR3: CASSLIAGVNEQFF; DNA: TGCGCCAGCAGCTTGATAGCGGGAGTAAATGAGCAGTTCTTC
size: NA; J: TRBJ2-5; V: TRBV6-1; D: NA; CDR3: CASTYRPIRETQYF; DNA: TGTGCCAGCACCTACAGACCTATCCGAGAGACCCAGTACTTC
size: once; J: TRBJ1-5; V: TRBV4-1; D: NA; CDR3: CASSQARDSNQPQHF; DNA: TGCGCCAGCAGCCAAGCAAGGGATAGCAATCAGCCCCAGCATTTT
size: NA; J: TRBJ2-2; V: TRBV29-1; D: NA; CDR3: CSAGAGVRTGELFF; DNA: TGCAGCGCGGGGGCGGGAGTTAGGACCGGGGAGCTGTTTTTT
size: NA; J: TRBJ2-1; V: TRBV6-1; D: TRBD1; CDR3: CASSDWDREDEQFF; DNA: TGTGCCAGCAGTGATTGGGACAGGGAGGATGAGCAGTTCTTC
size: NA; J: TRBJ2-1; V: TRBV29-1; D: NA; CDR3: CSVGFRGIADNEQFF; DNA: TGCAGCGTTGGGTTTCGGGGAATTGCGGACAATGAGCAGTTCTTC
size: NA; J: TRBJ1-2; V: TRBV2; D: NA; CDR3: CASRGGDGYTF; DNA: TGTGCCAGCCGAGGGGGGGATGGCTACACCTTC
size: once; J: TRBJ1-1; V: TRBV6-5; D: NA; CDR3: CASSYEGNTEAFF; DNA: TGTGCCAGCAGTTACGAAGGGAACACTGAAGCTTTCTTT
size: NA; J: TRBJ1-1; V: TRBV5-1; D: NA; CDR3: CASSLGAGGTEAFF; DNA: TGCGCCAGCAGCTTGGGGGCCGGGGGCACTGAAGCTTTCTTT
size: once; J: TRBJ2-2; V: TRBV5-8; D: TRBD1; CDR3: CASSLPGTGQTSNTGELFF; DNA: TGTGCCAGCAGTCTCCCCGGGACAGGACAAACCTCGAACACCGGGGAGCTGTTTTTT
size: once; J: TRBJ2-2; V: TRBV25-1; D: NA; CDR3: CASSVSANTGELFF; DNA: TGTGCCAGCAGTGTTAGCGCGAACACCGGGGAGCTGTTTTTT
size: NA; J: TRBJ2-4; V: TRBV6-5; D: TRBD1; CDR3: CASSWDREGKNIQYF; DNA: TGTGCCAGCAGTTGGGACAGGGAAGGCAAAAACATTCAGTACTTC
size: NA; J: TRBJ1-5; V: TRBV7-9; D: NA; CDR3: CASSLAGVSNQPQHF; DNA: TGTGCCAGCAGCTTAGCGGGGGTTAGCAATCAGCCCCAGCATTTT
size: once; J: TRBJ1-6; V: TRBV6-5; D: NA; CDR3: CASSYAGKSPLHF; DNA: TGTGCCAGCAGTTATGCTGGGAAGTCACCCCTCCACTTT
size: NA; J: TRBJ1-1; V: TRBV18; D: NA; CDR3: CASSPSQGANTEAFF; DNA: TGTGCCAGCTCACCATCCCAGGGCGCGAACACTGAAGCTTTCTTT
size: NA; J: TRBJ1-2; V: TRBV2; D: NA; CDR3: CASSYESNYGYTF; DNA: TGTGCCAGCAGCTACGAATCTAACTATGGCTACACCTTC
size: NA; J: TRBJ2-1; V: TRBV19; D: TRBD2; CDR3: CASSSRAGGGYNEQFF; DNA: TGTGCCAGCTCGTCACGAGCGGGAGGGGGCTACAATGAGCAGTTCTTC
size: NA; J: TRBJ1-5; V: TRBV4-3; D: TRBD1; CDR3: CASSQDRGKSQPQHF; DNA: TGCGCCAGCAGCCAAGACAGGGGGAAGAGTCAGCCCCAGCATTTT
size: NA; J: TRBJ1-5; V: TRBV11-2; D: NA; CDR3: CASSLSRGHISNQPQHF; DNA: TGTGCCAGCAGCTTATCTAGGGGACACATTAGCAATCAGCCCCAGCATTTT
size: NA; J: TRBJ2-5; V: TRBV11-3; D: NA; CDR3: CASSLDQGETQYF; DNA: TGTGCCAGCAGCTTAGATCAAGGGGAGACCCAGTACTTC
size: NA; J: TRBJ1-3; V: TRBV30; D: NA; CDR3: CAWSTSGGRYTIYF; DNA: TGTGCCTGGAGTACCTCTGGGGGGAGGTACACCATATATTTT
size: NA; J: TRBJ2-5; V: TRBV19; D: NA; CDR3: CASSINLGDNQETQYF; DNA: TGTGCCAGTAGTATTAATTTGGGGGACAACCAAGAGACCCAGTACTTC
size: once; J: TRBJ1-2; V: TRBV19; D: NA; CDR3: CASSISMAASGYTF; DNA: TGTGCCAGTAGTATCTCGATGGCCGCGAGTGGCTACACCTTC
size: NA; J: TRBJ2-3; V: TRBV5-6; D: TRBD2; CDR3: CASSLASGRRTDTQYF; DNA: TGTGCCAGCAGCTTGGCTAGCGGGAGGAGGACAGATACGCAGTATTTT
size: NA; J: TRBJ2-1; V: TRBV6-5; D: NA; CDR3: CASSYSAQLNTVEQFF; DNA: TGTGCCAGCAGTTACTCGGCCCAGTTAAACACTGTTGAGCAGTTCTTC
size: NA; J: TRBJ2-7; V: TRBV19; D: TRBD2; CDR3: CASSRLAGGYEQYF; DNA: TGTGCCAGTAGCAGACTAGCGGGCGGTTACGAGCAGTACTTC
size: once; J: TRBJ2-3; V: TRBV5-1; D: TRBD2; CDR3: CASNLGLADADTQYF; DNA: TGCGCCAGCAACCTGGGACTAGCGGACGCGGATACGCAGTATTTT
size: NA; J: TRBJ1-2; V: TRBV29-1; D: NA; CDR3: CSVRGQSSYGYTF; DNA: TGCAGCGTTCGTGGACAGAGCAGCTATGGCTACACCTTC
size: NA; J: TRBJ2-7; V: TRBV28; D: NA; CDR3: CASSSRYEQYF; DNA: TGTGCCAGCAGTTCCCGTTACGAGCAGTACTTC
size: NA; J: TRBJ1-2; V: TRBV7-8; D: NA; CDR3: CASSLAFDGGYTF; DNA: TGTGCCAGCAGCTTAGCGTTTGATGGAGGCTACACCTTC
size: NA; J: TRBJ1-1; V: TRBV19; D: NA; CDR3: CASSITGRGNTEAFF; DNA: TGTGCCAGTAGTATTACCGGCAGGGGGAACACTGAAGCTTTCTTT
size: NA; J: TRBJ2-7; V: TRBV6-9; D: TRBD1; CDR3: CASSYSTGGVEQYF; DNA: TGTGCCAGCAGTTATTCCACAGGGGGCGTCGAGCAGTACTTC
size: once; J: TRBJ2-1; V: TRBV19; D: NA; CDR3: CASSSTRNNEQFF; DNA: TGTGCCAGTAGCTCTACTAGAAACAATGAGCAGTTCTTC
size: NA; J: TRBJ1-6; V: TRBV4-3; D: TRBD1; CDR3: CASSQATGTGGSPLHF; DNA: TGCGCCAGCAGCCAAGCCACCGGGACAGGGGGTTCACCCCTCCACTTT
size: NA; J: TRBJ1-1; V: TRBV28; D: NA; CDR3: CASSYLSQGNTEAFF; DNA: TGTGCCAGCAGTTACCTATCTCAGGGGAACACTGAAGCTTTCTTT